These 12 T cell receptor beta chains came from one sample sequenced in a study of vaccination and CD4 T cells after COVID-19. Treatment noted: approximately nine-day PBMC culture with coronavirus spike peptide pools or control peptides (ViraFEST assay). Their recognized antigens are unknown. Sequence data for DNA of cultured CD4+ T cells were generated by the Oncomine TCR Beta short-read assay. TCRdb passed the PCR reads through MiXCR, listing each CDR3 protein once. The repertoire holds about 20,000 distinct CDR3 sequences, with around half as singletons. The sequencing sample was made of CD4+ T cells from blood, cultured in vitro. Receptors were obtained from a human donor who had recovered from COVID-19.

The rearrangement joins TRBV6-2 or TRBV6-3 to TRBJ2-1, with 14 bases fitting TRBD2. The CDR3 length is 15 residues. Germline loops: CDR1 MNHEY, CDR2 SVGEGT. V lost 5 bases and J lost 10; bases outside the gene matches: 7. The CDR3 here is CASSGGLAGDREQFF. CDR3 coding DNA: TGTGCCAGCAGTGGGGGACTAGCGGGGGATAGGGAGCAGTTCTTC.

The rearrangement links TRBV7-2 to TRBJ1-4; TRBD1 might be the D (6 bases). This CDR3 spans 16 amino acids. V lost 8 bases, J lost 8 bases, and 24 bases lay in between. CDR1 SGHTA and CDR2 FQGNSA come from the germline V gene. The CDR3 protein is CASGETGTPRAEKLFF. The CDR3 bases are TGTGCCAGCGGCGAAACCGGGACACCCCGAGCGGAAAAACTGTTTTTT.

CDR3 loop: CATSDLAGTSGIDEQFF. Written as DNA, the CDR3 is TGTGCCACCAGTGATTTGGCGGGGACTAGCGGGATCGATGAGCAGTTCTTC. This sequence joins TRBV24-1 and TRBJ2-1; TRBD2 agrees at 13 bases. After removal of 0 bases from V and 8 bases from J, the junction contained 6 bases not matched to a gene. The CDR3 has 17 amino acids. Germline CDR1 KGHDR, CDR2 SFDVKD.

V usage is TRBV5-4 and J usage is TRBJ2-1; D may match TRBD1 or TRBD2 (6 bases each). The V end lost 0 bases, the J end lost 4 bases, and 20 bases lay between the germline ends. CDR3 length: 18 amino acids. Germline-derived CDR1 and CDR2 are SGHNT and YYREEE (reference sequence). As DNA, the CDR3 is TGTGCCAGCAGCTTGGCCGCGGGACTCCTAGGGGGTTACAATGAGCAGTTCTTC. It specifies CASSLAAGLLGGYNEQFF.

The V gene is TRBV11-3, the J gene TRBJ2-5; D is unclear. This CDR3 region has 14 residues. The ends were cut back, 2 bases at V and 2 bases at J, with 9 bases in the middle. Germline V gives CDR1 SGHNT, CDR2 YENEEA. CDR3 region: CASSLKSQQETQYF. CDR3 DNA sequence: TGTGCCAGCAGCTTAAAAAGTCAGCAAGAGACCCAGTACTTC.

This clonotype was detected a few times. This chain uses TRBV7-3 with TRBJ2-2; 9 bases are shared with TRBD1. The germline gives CDR1 SGHTA, CDR2 FQGTGA. The CDR3 contains 15 residues. With V trimmed by 5 bases and J by 4 bases, 5 bases remained unmatched. CDR3 coding DNA: TGTGCCAGCAGCAATACAGGGGGCCGCACCGGGGAGCTGTTTTTT. Its protein is CASSNTGGRTGELFF.

The CDR3 region has the DNA TGTGCCAGTCAAACGGACAGGACCTCCAATGAGCAGTTCTTC. Translation gives CASQTDRTSNEQFF. The rearrangement joins TRBV19 to TRBJ2-1; 7 nucleotides align to TRBD1. Trimming removed 8 bases from V and 6 bases from J; junction bases left unmatched: 10. Germline CDR1 reads LNHDA; CDR2 reads SQIVND (reference sequence). This CDR3 comprises 14 residues.

The chain couples TRBV10-1 to TRBJ2-7, with D possibly matching TRBD2 (5 bases). Germline V gene lookup returns CDR1 WNHNN and CDR2 SYGVQD (reference sequence). Trimming pared 3 bases from V and 5 bases from J, leaving 17 bases between. This CDR3 has 15 residues. CDR3 loop: CASSDPSAPRDEQYF. CDR3 in DNA: TGCGCCAGCAGTGACCCATCAGCCCCGAGGGACGAGCAGTACTTC.

Only a few counts were recorded for this clonotype. This chain joins TRBV15 and TRBJ1-4; a weak D match, TRBD1 (6 bases). The CDR3 is 18 amino acids. Looked up from germline, CDR1 is LNHNV and CDR2 is YYDKDF (reference sequence). The V and J ends lost 4 bases and 3 bases respectively, with 21 bases between them. In DNA, the CDR3 is TGTGCCACCAGCACAGACACGAGAACAGGGCAATCTAATGAAAAACTGTTTTTT. This translates into CATSTDTRTGQSNEKLFF.

V and J are TRBV20-1 and TRBJ2-7, with 11 positions matching TRBD2. The trim removed 0 bases at V and 0 bases at J, leaving 4 bases unmatched. CDR3 length equals 16 residues. CDR1 and CDR2 from the germline V gene are DFQATT and SNEGSKA (reference sequence). In nucleotides, the CDR3 is TGCAGTGCTAGAGATGGACTAGCGGGTGACTCCTACGAGCAGTACTTC. It specifies CSARDGLAGDSYEQYF.

The gene calls are TRBV11-2 and TRBJ1-2; a possible D gene is TRBD1 (5 bases). Germline V CDR1 and CDR2: SGHAT, FQNNGV. Between the trimmed V and J ends, which lost 0 bases and 6 bases, there was a span of 5 bases. The CDR3 length is 12 residues. As DNA, the CDR3 is TGTGCCAGCAGCTTAGAAGGGGATGGCTACACCTTC. This gives the protein CASSLEGDGYTF.

The rearrangement joins TRBV2 to TRBJ1-1; D is uncertain. The germline V gene encodes CDR1 SNHLY and CDR2 FYNNEI. The V and J ends lost 6 bases and 1 base respectively, with 15 bases between them. The CDR3 loop spans 15 amino acids. The CDR3 is CASRGPRTGNTEAFF. The CDR3 DNA reads as TGTGCCAGCAGGGGTCCACGGACGGGGAACACTGAAGCTTTCTTT.